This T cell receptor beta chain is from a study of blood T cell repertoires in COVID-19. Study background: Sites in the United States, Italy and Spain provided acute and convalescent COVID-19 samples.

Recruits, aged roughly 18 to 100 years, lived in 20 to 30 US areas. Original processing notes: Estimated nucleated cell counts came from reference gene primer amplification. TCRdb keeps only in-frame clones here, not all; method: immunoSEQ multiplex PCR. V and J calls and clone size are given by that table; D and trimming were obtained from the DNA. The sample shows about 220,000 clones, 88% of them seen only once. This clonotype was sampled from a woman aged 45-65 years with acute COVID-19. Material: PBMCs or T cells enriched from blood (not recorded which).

The CDR3 nucleotides are TGCGCCAGCAGCTCGAGGGCGACAGGGTACGAGCAGTACTTC. Amino acid sequence: CASSSRATGYEQYF. The chain recombines TRBV5-1 with TRBJ2-7, with 7 bases aligning to TRBD1. CDR1 and CDR2 from the germline V gene are SGHRS and YFSETQ. The CDR3 has 14 amino acids. V gave up 3 bases and J gave up 4 bases; unmatched junction bases: 7.